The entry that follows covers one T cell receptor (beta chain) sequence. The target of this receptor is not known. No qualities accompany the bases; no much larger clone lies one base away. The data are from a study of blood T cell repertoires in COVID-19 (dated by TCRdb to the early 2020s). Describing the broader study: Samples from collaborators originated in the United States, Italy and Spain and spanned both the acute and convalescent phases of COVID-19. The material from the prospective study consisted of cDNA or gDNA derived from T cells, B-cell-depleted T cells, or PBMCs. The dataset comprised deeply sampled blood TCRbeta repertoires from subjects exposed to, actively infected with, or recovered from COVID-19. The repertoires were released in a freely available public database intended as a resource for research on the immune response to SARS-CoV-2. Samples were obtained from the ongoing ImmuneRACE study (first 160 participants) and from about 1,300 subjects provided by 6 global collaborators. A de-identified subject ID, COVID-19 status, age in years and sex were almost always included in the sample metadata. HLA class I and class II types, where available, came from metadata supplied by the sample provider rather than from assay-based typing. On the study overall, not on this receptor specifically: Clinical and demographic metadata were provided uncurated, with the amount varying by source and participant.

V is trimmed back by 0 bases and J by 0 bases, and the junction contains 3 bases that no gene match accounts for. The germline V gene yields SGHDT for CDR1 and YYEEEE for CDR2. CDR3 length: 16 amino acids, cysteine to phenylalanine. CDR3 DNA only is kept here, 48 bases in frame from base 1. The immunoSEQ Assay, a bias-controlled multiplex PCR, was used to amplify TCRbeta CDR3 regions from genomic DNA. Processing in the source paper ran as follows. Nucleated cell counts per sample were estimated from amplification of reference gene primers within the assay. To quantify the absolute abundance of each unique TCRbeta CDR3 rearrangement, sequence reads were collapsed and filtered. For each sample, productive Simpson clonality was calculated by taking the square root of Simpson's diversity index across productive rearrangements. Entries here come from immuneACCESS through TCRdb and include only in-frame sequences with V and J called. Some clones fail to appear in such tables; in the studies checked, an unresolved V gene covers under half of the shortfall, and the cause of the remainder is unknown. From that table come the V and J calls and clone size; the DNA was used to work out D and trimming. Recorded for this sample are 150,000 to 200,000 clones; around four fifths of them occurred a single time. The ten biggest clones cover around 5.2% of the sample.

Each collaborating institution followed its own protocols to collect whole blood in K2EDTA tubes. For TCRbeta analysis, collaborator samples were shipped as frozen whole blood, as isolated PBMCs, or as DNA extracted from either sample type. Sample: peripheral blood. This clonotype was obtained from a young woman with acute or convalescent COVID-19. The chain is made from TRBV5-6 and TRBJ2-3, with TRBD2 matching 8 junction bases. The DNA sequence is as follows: TGTGCCAGCAGCTTGGATTTAGCGGGGAGCACAGATACGCAGTATTTT. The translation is CASSLDLAGSTDTQYF.